The 27 T cell receptor beta chains given below trace back to one sample, sequenced in a study of T cell changes during pregnancy in multiple sclerosis. Sequencing used immunoSEQ multiplex PCR; TCRdb keeps in-frame clones, though not all of them. The repertoire consists of over 25,000 clones, with about 93% occurring once and the leading ten covering 0.41%. The sequencing used CD4+ T cells from peripheral blood mononuclear cells, collected in the second trimester of pregnancy. The receptors derive from a female donor with multiple sclerosis, enrolled in a pregnancy study.

This sequence joins TRBV5-1 and TRBJ1-2, with a tentative D call TRBD1 (5 bases). Trimming removed 7 bases from V and 4 bases from J, with 20 bases in between. Germline V gene sequence: CDR1 SGHRS, CDR2 YFSETQ. CDR3 length: 15 residues. In nucleotides, the CDR3 is TGCGCCAGCCAGCAGAGCACAGGAGCCTCCTATGGCTACACCTTC. It encodes CASQQSTGASYGYTF.

The chain links TRBV28 to TRBJ1-4; unclear D gene. Trimming left V 8 bases short and J 8 bases short, with 9 bases between. This CDR3 has 11 amino acids. Germline values: CDR1 MDHEN, CDR2 SYDVKM. CDR3 region: CASGRREKLFF. The CDR3 coding sequence is TGTGCCAGCGGGCGAAGGGAAAAACTGTTTTTT. The complete variable domain, with remaining parts taken from reference TRBV28 and TRBJ1-4, reads DVKVTQSSRYLVKRTGEKVFLECVQDMDHENMFWYRQDPGLGLRLIYFSYDVKMKEKGDIPEGYSVSREKKERFSLILESASTNQTSMYLCASGRREKLFFGSGTQLSVL.

The chain combines TRBV19 with TRBJ2-7, with D possibly TRBD2 on 6 matching bases. Germline loops: CDR1 LNHDA, CDR2 SQIVND (reference sequence). The CDR3 loop spans 13 amino acids. V was pared by 10 bases and J by 2 bases, with 15 bases between. The CDR3 region is CATGLAGTYEQYF. DNA of the CDR3: TGTGCCACCGGGCTTGCGGGAACCTACGAGCAGTACTTC.

The chain has TRBV6-1 and TRBJ1-2; no clear D. Germline CDR1 and CDR2: MNHNS and SASEGT. V shed 7 bases and J shed 5 bases, with 8 bases lying between them. CDR3 size: 11 residues. The CDR3 DNA reads TGTGCCAGCAATCCGGGGTATGGCTACACCTTC. Amino acids: CASNPGYGYTF.

The rearrangement uses TRBV4-2 and TRBJ2-7, with TRBD2 matching 7 bases. The trim removed 0 bases at V and 5 bases at J, leaving 1 base unmatched. The CDR3 totals 13 residues. Germline loops: CDR1 LGHNA, CDR2 YNFKEQ. CDR3 amino acids: CASSQETSHEQYF. For the CDR3, the DNA is TGTGCCAGCAGCCAAGAGACTAGCCACGAGCAGTACTTC.

The chain carries TRBV15 and TRBJ2-7; D uncertain. The CDR3 extends over 14 amino acids. Trimming left V 0 bases short and J 2 bases short, with 8 bases between. Germline CDR1 LNHNV, CDR2 YYDKDF (reference sequence). The CDR3 coding sequence is TGTGCCACCAGCAGAGATTCCCTCCCCTACGAGCAGTACTTC. As protein: CATSRDSLPYEQYF.

The V gene is TRBV2, the J gene TRBJ2-5; 8 bases fit TRBD1. Germline V CDR1 and CDR2: SNHLY, FYNNEI. The junction had 4 bases not matched to a gene; V was cut back by 2 bases and J by 5 bases. CDR3 size: 14 residues. CDR3 amino acids: CASSEQTGEETQYF. In DNA, the CDR3 is TGTGCCAGCAGTGAACAGACAGGGGAGGAGACCCAGTACTTC. The complete variable domain, with remaining parts taken from reference TRBV2 and TRBJ2-5, reads EPEVTQTPSHQVTQMGQEVILRCVPISNHLYFYWYRQILGQKVEFLVSFYNNEISEKSEIFDDQFSVERPDGSNFTLKIRSTKLEDSAMYFCASSEQTGEETQYFGPGTRLLVL.

CDR3 DNA sequence: TGCGCCACCAGAGAGGATCCGGGACAGGGAAGTTCGGCCGGGGAGCTGTTTTTT. Its translation is CATREDPGQGSSAGELFF. The chain uses TRBV10-2 and TRBJ2-2; 9 positions match TRBD1. CDR3 size: 18 residues. CDR1 is WSHSY and CDR2 is SAAADI in the germline V gene. Trimming removed 10 bases from V and 6 bases from J; junction bases left unmatched: 21.

This clone has a single count. CDR3 in DNA: TGTGCCAGCAGCCCCAGGGGGAAGAACACTGAAGCTTTCTTT. Its translation: CASSPRGKNTEAFF. J is TRBJ1-1 and V is TRBV5-4; TRBD1 agrees at 7 bases. Unmatched junction bases numbered 4, after V lost 4 bases and J lost 1 base. In germline, CDR1 is SGHNT, CDR2 YYREEE (reference sequence). The length of the CDR3 is 14 residues.

The chain recombines TRBV15 with TRBJ1-2; tentative D call: TRBD1 (5 bases). Between the trimmed V and J ends, which lost 6 bases and 8 bases, there was a span of 16 bases. Germline CDR1 and CDR2: LNHNV and YYDKDF (reference sequence). This CDR3 comprises 13 residues. CDR3 region: CATRDTGGWGYTF. The CDR3 nucleotides read TGTGCCACCAGAGATACGGGGGGTTGGGGCTACACCTTC.

This chain links TRBV21-1 with TRBJ2-7; TRBD1, the D gene given by the table, was not confirmed from the DNA. TRBV21-1 is marked as a pseudogene. The CDR3 totals 16 residues. CDR3 protein: CASSKGWWTGIHEQYF. CDR3 nucleotides: TGTGCCAGCAGCAAGGGGTGGTGGACAGGGATCCACGAGCAGTACTTC.

CDR3 sequence reads: CATSRDGAGAGNYGYTF. CDR3 nucleotides: TGTGCCACCAGCAGAGATGGGGCGGGGGCGGGTAACTATGGCTACACCTTC. This rearrangement joins TRBV15 to TRBJ1-2, with a tentative D call TRBD1 (6 bases). Germline V gene sequence: CDR1 LNHNV, CDR2 YYDKDF (reference sequence). Trimming removed 0 bases at V and 1 base at J, with 15 bases between. This CDR3 region has 17 residues.

V is TRBV28 and J is TRBJ2-1; TRBD2 might be the D (5 bases). This CDR3 spans 14 amino acids. V was cut by 5 bases and J by 6 bases, with 14 bases left in between. From germline, CDR1 is MDHEN and CDR2 SYDVKM. The CDR3 reads CASSPRFSANEQFF. In nucleotides, the CDR3 is TGTGCCAGCAGTCCCAGATTTAGCGCCAATGAGCAGTTCTTC.

The chain has TRBV13 and TRBJ1-1; 9 bases are a match to TRBD1. V lost 5 bases, J lost 2 bases, and 9 bases stayed unmatched. This CDR3 has 16 amino acids. Germline lookup yields CDR1 PRHDT and CDR2 FYEKMQ (reference sequence). The CDR3 region has the DNA TGTGCCAGCAGCCAGAGCGTGGGACAGGGTAACACTGAAGCTTTCTTT. Translating it yields CASSQSVGQGNTEAFF.

This clone occurred once. This chain links TRBV5-1 with TRBJ2-7, with D possibly matching TRBD2 (5 bases). The CDR3 length is 14 residues. Per germline, CDR1 SGHRS and CDR2 YFSETQ. V was clipped by 0 bases and J by 2 bases, with 9 bases between them. The CDR3 nucleotides are TGCGCCAGCAGCTTGGGGCTAGCCACCTACGAGCAGTACTTC. Amino acid sequence: CASSLGLATYEQYF.

This clone was picked up one time. The chain joins TRBV5-1 to TRBJ2-1; 8 nucleotides match TRBD1. The CDR3 has 16 residues. V lost 4 bases to trimming and J lost 0 bases; unmatched junction nucleotides: 6. Germline V gives CDR1 SGHRS, CDR2 YFSETQ. In DNA, the CDR3 is TGCGCCAGCAGCCCAGGGACAGGCGACTCCTACAATGAGCAGTTCTTC. Its translation is CASSPGTGDSYNEQFF.

The chain has TRBV5-1 and TRBJ2-2; 9 bases fit TRBD1. The CDR3 sequence is 17 residues long. With V trimmed by 9 bases and J by 5 bases, 17 bases remained unmatched. Germline CDR1 SGHRS, CDR2 YFSETQ. The CDR3 sequence is CATKQSDRGGGTGELFF. The CDR3 region has the DNA TGCGCCACCAAGCAGTCGGACAGGGGTGGAGGTACCGGGGAGCTGTTTTTT. Using reference TRBV5-1 and TRBJ2-2 for the parts outside the CDR3, the full variable domain is KAGVTQTPRYLIKTRGQQVTLSCSPISGHRSVSWYQQTPGQGLQFLFEYFSETQRNKGNFPGRFSGRQFSNSRSEMNVSTLELGDSALYLCATKQSDRGGGTGELFFGEGSRLTVL.

This rearrangement joins TRBV5-1 to TRBJ2-7; 14 positions match TRBD2. This CDR3 has 19 amino acids. J was trimmed by 2 bases and V by 3 bases; bases with no gene match: 13. Germline values: CDR1 SGHRS, CDR2 YFSETQ. CDR3 amino acids: CASSYQTGTSGRRAYEQYF. CDR3 DNA sequence: TGCGCCAGCAGCTACCAAACCGGGACTAGCGGGAGAAGGGCCTACGAGCAGTACTTC.

CDR3 coding DNA: TGTGCCAGCTCACCACGGCCAGCAGAGGGCACAGATACGCAGTATTTT. Amino acid sequence: CASSPRPAEGTDTQYF. The V and J genes are TRBV18 and TRBJ2-3; D is unresolved. CDR1 is KGHSH, CDR2 LQKENI, per germline. The CDR3 consists of 16 residues. The V end lost 1 base, the J end lost 1 base, and 12 bases lay between the germline ends. Full variable domain (rest looked up from reference TRBV18 and TRBJ2-3): NAGVMQNPRHLVRRRGQEARLRCSPMKGHSHVYWYRQLPEEGLKFMVYLQKENIIDESGMPKERFSAEFPKEGPSILRIQQVVRGDSAAYFCASSPRPAEGTDTQYFGPGTRLTVL.

The V gene is TRBV11-2, the J gene TRBJ2-3, with 7 nucleotides matching TRBD2. The CDR3 has 17 amino acids. The junction had 10 bases not matched to a gene; V was cut back by 4 bases and J by 0 bases. Germline V CDR1 and CDR2: SGHAT, FQNNGV. This CDR3 is CASSSPLGGRSTDTQYF. DNA of the CDR3: TGTGCCAGCAGCTCCCCCCTAGGCGGGAGAAGCACAGATACGCAGTATTTT.

The chain couples TRBV6-5 to TRBJ2-7; 8 nucleotides agree with TRBD1. Germline V gene lookup returns CDR1 MNHEY and CDR2 SVGAGI. Trimming took 7 bases from V and 6 from J; bases not matched to a gene: 8. The CDR3 totals 13 residues. The DNA of the CDR3 is TGTGCCAGCAACGGACAGGGACGAGGCGAGCAGTACTTC. Its protein product is CASNGQGRGEQYF.

As to this clone: Other DNA sequences of this sample code for an identical CDR3. V gene TRBV11-2 combines with J gene TRBJ2-3; D is unclear. This CDR3 region has 13 residues. V lost 3 bases to trimming and J lost 0 bases, with 4 bases between them. Looked up from germline, CDR1 is SGHAT and CDR2 is FQNNGV. The CDR3 here is CASSLRSTDTQYF. The CDR3 DNA reads as TGTGCCAGCAGCTTGAGGAGCACAGATACGCAGTATTTT.

V usage is TRBV28 and J usage is TRBJ2-7; possible D gene TRBD1, 6 bases. V was trimmed by 3 bases and J by 3 bases, leaving 12 bases between them. Germline V CDR1 and CDR2: MDHEN, SYDVKM. This CDR3 spans 14 amino acids. The CDR3 coding sequence is TGTGCCAGCAGTTTGAGGACAGTCAACTACGAGCAGTACTTC. Translated, it gives CASSLRTVNYEQYF. The whole variable domain, remainder taken from reference TRBV28 and TRBJ2-7, is DVKVTQSSRYLVKRTGEKVFLECVQDMDHENMFWYRQDPGLGLRLIYFSYDVKMKEKGDIPEGYSVSREKKERFSLILESASTNQTSMYLCASSLRTVNYEQYFGPGTRLTVT.

V usage is TRBV4-1 and J usage is TRBJ2-4, with 7 bases matching TRBD2. With V trimmed by 5 bases and J by 0 bases, 7 bases remained unmatched. The germline CDR1 and CDR2 sequences are MGHRA and YSYEKL. The CDR3 is made up of 16 amino acids. The CDR3 protein is CASSGLGFLAKNIQYF. As DNA, the CDR3 is TGCGCCAGCAGCGGACTAGGGTTTCTAGCCAAAAACATTCAGTACTTC.

This chain connects TRBV2 to TRBJ1-1, with a tentative D call TRBD1 (5 bases). In germline, CDR1 is SNHLY, CDR2 FYNNEI. The length of the CDR3 is 13 residues. Trimming stripped 10 bases from V and 6 bases from J, with 18 bases between. The CDR3 bases are TGTGCCACCATGAGGTTTTGGGGGGCTGAAGCTTTCTTT. Translation: CATMRFWGAEAFF.

The chain carries TRBV16 and TRBJ2-6; TRBD1 matches 8 bases. Trimming at V came to 6 bases and at J to 6 bases, leaving 7 bases not matched to a gene. The germline V gene has CDR1 KGHSY and CDR2 FQNENV. There are 15 residues in the CDR3. As DNA, the CDR3 is TGTGCCAGCAGTATCAGGGGGCATGAGGCCAACGTCCTGACTTTC. It codes for CASSIRGHEANVLTF.

The J gene is TRBJ2-3, the V gene TRBV5-6, with D possibly TRBD1 on 6 matching bases. CDR1 and CDR2 from the germline V gene are SGHDT and YYEEEE. The CDR3 has 16 residues. V was trimmed by 4 bases and J by 0 bases, leaving 15 bases between them. The CDR3 reads CASSPGWGRSTDTQYF. CDR3 coding DNA: TGTGCCAGCAGCCCTGGGTGGGGGCGTAGCACAGATACGCAGTATTTT.